Following are 21 T cell receptor beta chains from one sample sequenced in a study of blood T cell repertoires in COVID-19. Sequenced by immunoSEQ multiplex PCR; TCRdb stores in-frame clones only, minus some. The sample shows 150,000 to 200,000 clones, approximately 95% of them seen only once. Sample: peripheral blood. These receptors came from a woman aged 55 to 70 with COVID-19, enrolled during active disease.

The V and J genes are TRBV4-1 and TRBJ2-5, with D perhaps TRBD2 (6 bases). The germline V gene has CDR1 MGHRA and CDR2 YSYEKL. V lost 0 bases, J lost 8 bases, and 10 bases lay in between. CDR3 length: 13 amino acids. CDR3 in DNA: TGCGCCAGCAGCCAAGAAAGAACTAGCACCCAGTACTTC. Translated: CASSQERTSTQYF.

The V call is TRBV6-6, the J call TRBJ1-5; TRBD1 matches at 8 bases. CDR1 MNHNY and CDR2 SVGAGI come from the germline V gene (reference sequence). V was pared by 6 bases and J by 7 bases, with 8 bases of the junction left unmatched. The CDR3 is made up of 14 amino acids. The CDR3 DNA sequence: TGTGCCAGCAGGTTAGACAGGGGAGGGCAGCCCCAGCATTTT. Its translation: CASRLDRGGQPQHF.

This clone was seen a few times. The J gene is TRBJ1-5, the V gene TRBV19, with TRBD1 matching over 8 bases. CDR3 length: 15 residues. V lost 8 bases to trimming and J lost 1 base; unmatched junction nucleotides: 7. CDR1 LNHDA and CDR2 SQIVND come from the germline V gene (reference sequence). Here the CDR3 reads CASGTQGASNQPQHF. The CDR3 coding sequence is TGTGCCAGTGGGACGCAGGGGGCGAGCAATCAGCCCCAGCATTTT. The entire variable domain, with the rest obtained from reference TRBV19 and TRBJ1-5, is as follows: DGGITQSPKYLFRKEGQNVTLSCEQNLNHDAMYWYRQDPGQGLRLIYYSQIVNDFQKGDIAEGYSVSREKKESFPLTVTSAQKNPTAFYLCASGTQGASNQPQHFGDGTRLSIL.

The chain combines TRBV7-8 with TRBJ2-2, with a possible D match to TRBD2 (7 bases). This CDR3 spans 13 amino acids. Trimming removed 5 bases from V and 10 bases from J, with 14 bases in between. Germline V gives CDR1 SGHVS, CDR2 FQNEAQ. The CDR3 sequence is CASSLGGVVELFF. The CDR3 DNA sequence: TGTGCCAGCAGCCTAGGGGGGGTGGTGGAGCTGTTTTTT.

The chain couples TRBV19 to TRBJ1-5; TRBD1 aligns across 9 bases. CDR1 is LNHDA and CDR2 is SQIVND in the germline V gene (reference sequence). The CDR3 has 19 residues. V was clipped by 5 bases and J by 1 base; unmatched bases: 15. The DNA of the CDR3 is TGTGCCAGTAGTGGACAGGGGATGTTTTTGGCCGTGAGCAATCAGCCCCAGCATTTT. Translation: CASSGQGMFLAVSNQPQHF.

The chain combines TRBV10-3 with TRBJ1-6; 7 bases are a match to TRBD1. Germline V gene lookup returns CDR1 ENHRY and CDR2 SYGVKD. V shed 7 bases, J shed 6 bases, and the junction held 9 bases outside the gene matches. The CDR3 loop spans 15 amino acids. The CDR3 DNA reads TGTGCCATCAATCCATCCGGGACAGCTAATTCACCCCTCCACTTT. It yields the protein CAINPSGTANSPLHF.

The chain has TRBV9 and TRBJ2-5; the D gene is possibly TRBD1 (6 bases). Germline assignment: CDR1 SGDLS and CDR2 YYNGEE. The V gene lost 3 bases and the J gene lost 7 bases, with 13 bases spanning the gap. This CDR3 is built from 13 residues. CDR3 sequence (DNA): TGTGCCAGCAGCGCGACAGGCTCTGGGACCCAGTACTTC. The encoded protein is CASSATGSGTQYF.

This chain links TRBV6-5 with TRBJ1-1, with 8 bases aligning to TRBD1. Germline CDR1 is MNHEY and CDR2 is SVGAGI. The CDR3 runs to 16 residues. J was trimmed by 3 bases and V by 4 bases; bases with no gene match: 10. CDR3 sequence: CASSSYFKTGDTEAFF. CDR3 nucleotides: TGTGCCAGCAGTTCTTATTTTAAGACAGGGGACACTGAAGCTTTCTTT.

This clone showed up just once. V gene TRBV28 combines with J gene TRBJ2-1, with 10 bases fitting TRBD2. Germline V gene lookup returns CDR1 MDHEN and CDR2 SYDVKM. V was pared by 1 base and J by 4 bases, with 4 bases of the junction left unmatched. This CDR3 region has 16 residues. CDR3 coding DNA: TGTGCCAGCAGTTTATTAGCGGGGGGTTCGTACAATGAGCAGTTCTTC. Translation gives CASSLLAGGSYNEQFF.

The chain employs TRBV19 and TRBJ2-7, with D tentatively TRBD1 (5 bases). CDR1 is LNHDA and CDR2 is SQIVND in the germline V gene (reference sequence). The CDR3 is made up of 15 amino acids. Trimming shortened V by 3 bases and J by 2 bases, and 14 bases separated the two germline ends. The CDR3 spells CASSIARTSTYEQYF. The CDR3, as DNA: TGTGCCAGTAGTATTGCGCGGACATCCACCTACGAGCAGTACTTC.

The rearrangement links TRBV4-1 to TRBJ2-1; 13 bases map to TRBD2. V lost 4 bases and J lost 5; bases outside the gene matches: 5. This CDR3 has 16 amino acids. In germline, CDR1 is MGHRA, CDR2 YSYEKL. The CDR3 DNA reads TGCGCCAGCAGCCTTTCTGGGACTAGCGGGGACAATGAGCAGTTCTTC. It translates to CASSLSGTSGDNEQFF.

The chain carries TRBV5-1 and TRBJ2-7; 7 nucleotides agree with TRBD1. V lost 6 bases and J lost 0; bases outside the gene matches: 12. Germline loops: CDR1 SGHRS, CDR2 YFSETQ. The CDR3 runs 16 residues. The CDR3 DNA reads as TGCGCCAGCACCGCCAACACAGGGGCCTACTCCTACGAGCAGTACTTC. As protein: CASTANTGAYSYEQYF.

The chain uses TRBV9 and TRBJ2-1; 12 bases are shared with TRBD2. V shed 1 base, J shed 9 bases, and the junction held 5 bases outside the gene matches. Looked up from germline, CDR1 is SGDLS and CDR2 is YYNGEE. The CDR3 loop spans 15 amino acids. The CDR3 DNA is TGTGCCAGCAGCGTATGGACTAGCGGGGTTGGTGAGCAGTTCTTC. It encodes CASSVWTSGVGEQFF.

The chain has TRBV7-8 and TRBJ2-1; 13 nucleotides align to TRBD2. Germline values: CDR1 SGHVS, CDR2 FQNEAQ. The junction had 5 bases not matched to a gene; V was cut back by 5 bases and J by 7 bases. The CDR3 consists of 15 residues. The CDR3 DNA reads TGTGCCAGCAGCCCCGGACTAGCGGGGGTAAATGAGCAGTTCTTC. Amino acid sequence: CASSPGLAGVNEQFF.

The rearrangement uses TRBV6-5 and TRBJ2-5; 9 bases line up with TRBD1. Germline CDR1 and CDR2: MNHEY and SVGAGI. Trimming cost V 5 bases and J 4 bases; bases outside gene matches: 5. The CDR3 has 14 amino acids. In DNA form, the CDR3 reads TGTGCCAGCAGTATGGGACAGGGTTTAGAGACCCAGTACTTC. Encoded protein: CASSMGQGLETQYF.

The chain employs TRBV14 and TRBJ2-2, with 7 bases aligning to TRBD1. V lost 4 bases, J lost 6 bases, and 11 bases stayed unmatched. The CDR3 is made up of 16 amino acids. Germline V gives CDR1 SGHDN, CDR2 FVKESK. CDR3 loop: CASSLLGTASPGELFF. The DNA for the CDR3 is TGTGCCAGCAGCCTACTCGGGACAGCCTCCCCCGGGGAGCTGTTTTTT.

The chain's CDR3 is CATSDPGLAGLTYEQYF. The CDR3 region has the DNA TGTGCCACCAGTGATCCGGGACTAGCGGGATTAACCTACGAGCAGTACTTC. V gene TRBV24-1 combines with J gene TRBJ2-7; 13 nucleotides line up with TRBD2. CDR3 size: 17 residues. The V and J ends lost 3 bases and 2 bases, in that order; junction bases with no gene match: 6. Germline assignment: CDR1 KGHDR and CDR2 SFDVKD.

The V and J genes are TRBV7-2 and TRBJ2-5, with 8 bases aligning to TRBD1. There are 15 residues in the CDR3. Germline V CDR1 and CDR2: SGHTA, FQGNSA. The ends lost 7 bases at V and 2 bases at J; junction bases unmatched: 9. The DNA for the CDR3 is TGTGCCAGCATCCCTGCAGGGGGCTGGCAAGAGACCCAGTACTTC. It is translated as CASIPAGGWQETQYF.

The rearrangement links TRBV19 to TRBJ2-5; D is uncertain. V gave up 4 bases and J gave up 4 bases, with 16 bases separating them. The CDR3 loop spans 15 amino acids. CDR1 LNHDA and CDR2 SQIVND come from the germline V gene (reference sequence). CDR3 sequence (DNA): TGTGCCAGTAGTAAGGTGGCCGCGGCTCGAGAGACCCAGTACTTC. Its translation: CASSKVAAARETQYF.

The count of this clone is one. CDR3 loop: CASSLTGLISGANVLTF. The CDR3 nucleotides read TGTGCCAGCAGCTTGACTGGTTTGATTTCTGGGGCCAACGTCCTGACTTTC. The chain uses TRBV7-3 and TRBJ2-6; no definite D call. Trimming shortened V by 3 bases and J by 1 base, and 13 bases separated the two germline ends. The CDR3 sequence is 17 residues long. CDR1 and CDR2 from the germline V gene are SGHTA and FQGTGA.

In its sample, this clone was seen a few times. The CDR3 DNA sequence: TGTGCCAGCACCCGGGACAGTGGTTCACCCCTCCACTTT. Residues: CASTRDSGSPLHF. The chain uses TRBV25-1 and TRBJ1-6; 7 bases map to TRBD1. V lost 7 bases to trimming and J lost 9 bases; unmatched junction nucleotides: 6. Germline CDR1 and CDR2: MGHDK and SYGVNS. The CDR3 totals 13 residues.